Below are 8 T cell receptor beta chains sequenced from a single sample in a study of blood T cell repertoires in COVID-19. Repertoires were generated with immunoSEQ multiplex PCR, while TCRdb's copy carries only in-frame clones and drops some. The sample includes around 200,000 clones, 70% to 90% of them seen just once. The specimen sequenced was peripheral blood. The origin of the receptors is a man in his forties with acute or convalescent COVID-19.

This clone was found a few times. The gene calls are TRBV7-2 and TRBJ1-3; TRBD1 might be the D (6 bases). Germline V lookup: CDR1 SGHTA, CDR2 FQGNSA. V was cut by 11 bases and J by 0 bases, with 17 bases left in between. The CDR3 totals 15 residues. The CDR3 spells CACTGGPSSGNTIYF. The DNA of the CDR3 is TGTGCCTGCACGGGGGGGCCGAGCTCTGGAAACACCATATATTTT.

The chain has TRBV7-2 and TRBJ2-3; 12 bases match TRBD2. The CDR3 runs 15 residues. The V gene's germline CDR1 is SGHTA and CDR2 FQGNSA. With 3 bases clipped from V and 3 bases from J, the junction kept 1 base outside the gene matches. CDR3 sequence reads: CASSFGLAGTDTQYF. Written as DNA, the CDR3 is TGTGCCAGCAGCTTCGGACTAGCGGGAACAGATACGCAGTATTTT.

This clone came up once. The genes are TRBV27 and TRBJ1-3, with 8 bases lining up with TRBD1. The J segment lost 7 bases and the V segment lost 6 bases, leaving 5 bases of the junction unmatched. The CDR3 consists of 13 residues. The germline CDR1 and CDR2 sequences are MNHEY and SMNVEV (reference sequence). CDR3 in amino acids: CASSRGQGNTIYF. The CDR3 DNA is TGTGCCAGCAGCCGCGGACAGGGTAACACCATATATTTT.

The CDR3 loop reads CASSSGVGSQPQHF. In DNA form, the CDR3 reads TGTGCCAGCAGTTCGGGAGTAGGGAGTCAGCCCCAGCATTTT. The rearrangement uses TRBV6-5 and TRBJ1-5; D gene ambiguous. Germline V gene sequence: CDR1 MNHEY, CDR2 SVGAGI. The CDR3 contains 14 residues. Trimming removed 4 bases at V and 6 bases at J, with 13 bases between.

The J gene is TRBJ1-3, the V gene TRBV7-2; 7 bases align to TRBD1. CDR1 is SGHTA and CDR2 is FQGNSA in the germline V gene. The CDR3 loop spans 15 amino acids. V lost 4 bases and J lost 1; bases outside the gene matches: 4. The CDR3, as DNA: TGTGCCAGCAGCTCGGTGACAGGGTCTGGAAACACCATATATTTT. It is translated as CASSSVTGSGNTIYF.

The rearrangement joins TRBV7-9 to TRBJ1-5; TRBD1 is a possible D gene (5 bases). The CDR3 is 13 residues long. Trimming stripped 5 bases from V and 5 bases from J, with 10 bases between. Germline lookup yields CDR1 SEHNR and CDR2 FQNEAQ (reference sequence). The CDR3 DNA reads TGTGCCAGCAGCCAGGACACCTATCAGCCCCAGCATTTT. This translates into CASSQDTYQPQHF.

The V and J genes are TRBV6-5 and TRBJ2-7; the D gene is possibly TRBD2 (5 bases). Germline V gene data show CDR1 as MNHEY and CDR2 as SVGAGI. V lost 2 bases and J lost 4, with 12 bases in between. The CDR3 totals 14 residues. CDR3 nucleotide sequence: TGTGCCAGCAGTTACGCCGGGATTCTTTACGAGCAGTACTTC. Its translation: CASSYAGILYEQYF.

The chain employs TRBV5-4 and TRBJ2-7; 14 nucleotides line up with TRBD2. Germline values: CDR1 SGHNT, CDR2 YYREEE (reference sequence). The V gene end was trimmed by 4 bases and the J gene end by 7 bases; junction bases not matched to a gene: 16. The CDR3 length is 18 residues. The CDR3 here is CASSPRLAGGPKGKEQYF. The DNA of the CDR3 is TGTGCCAGCAGCCCGAGACTAGCGGGGGGGCCAAAAGGGAAAGAGCAGTACTTC.